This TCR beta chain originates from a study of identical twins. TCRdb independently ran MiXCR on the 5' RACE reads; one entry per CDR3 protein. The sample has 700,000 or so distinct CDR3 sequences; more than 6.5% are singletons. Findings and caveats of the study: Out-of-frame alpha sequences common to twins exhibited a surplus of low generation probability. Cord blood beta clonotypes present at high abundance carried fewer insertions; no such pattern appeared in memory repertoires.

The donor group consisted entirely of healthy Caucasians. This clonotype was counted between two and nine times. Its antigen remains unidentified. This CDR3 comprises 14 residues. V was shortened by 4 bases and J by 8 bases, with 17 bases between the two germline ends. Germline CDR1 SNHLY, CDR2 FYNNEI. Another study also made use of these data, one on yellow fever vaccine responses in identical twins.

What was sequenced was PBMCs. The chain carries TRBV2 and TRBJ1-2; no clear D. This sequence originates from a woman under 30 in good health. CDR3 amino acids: CASSGPTSVSGYTF. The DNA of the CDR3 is TGTGCCAGCAGTGGCCCCACATCAGTCTCCGGCTACACCTTC.